This T cell receptor beta chain was found in a study of blood T cell repertoires in COVID-19. Study context: COVID-19 samples from acute and convalescent phases originated in the United States, Italy and Spain. T cells, B-cell-depleted T cells, or PBMCs provided the cDNA or gDNA that served as material.

This clone was counted a single time. In the source study's methods: By means of reference gene primer amplification, nucleated cell counts were estimated. The method was immunoSEQ multiplex PCR; TCRdb's version includes in-frame clones alone and lacks a portion of them. D and trimming were read from the DNA, whereas the V and J calls and clone size are those reported in that table. The profile covers some 160,000 clones, with about 82% appearing a single time and around 8.9% taken by the ten largest. The V gene lost 8 bases and the J gene lost 1 base, with 11 bases spanning the gap. CDR3 length: 13 amino acids. Patients from Seattle were sampled longitudinally, starting during active infection.

This sequence originates from an elderly woman with COVID-19, enrolled during active disease. This rearrangement joins TRBV12-3 or TRBV12-4 to TRBJ2-5; D is possibly TRBD1 (5 bases). The sample consisted of peripheral blood. CDR3 bases: TGTGCCAGCCACCCCCAGGGCCAAGAGACCCAGTACTTC. Its translation: CASHPQGQETQYF.